These T cell receptor beta chains were read from a single sample in a study of somatic mutations in cytotoxic T cells in rheumatoid arthritis. Only in-frame clones appear in the TCRdb table, and some are missing; sequencing was by immunoSEQ multiplex PCR. The table shows fewer than 14,000 clones, with 65% to 80% occurring only once. Input material: CD8+ T cells sorted from blood. The receptors come from an adult with rheumatoid arthritis. CDR3s include the opening cysteine and the closing phenylalanine or tryptophan. Fields, in order: J gene, D gene, V gene, CDR3 DNA, CDR3 protein. A D gene is named only where the DNA matches it firmly.

TRBJ2-7,TRBD2,TRBV6-4,TGTGCCAGCAGTGACGGACTAGGTGAAACCTACGAGCAGTACTTC,CASSDGLGETYEQYF
TRBJ2-7,-,TRBV6-6,TGTGCCAGCAGTTACTCGTTGGGAGTCCTGAACGAGCAGTACTTC,CASSYSLGVLNEQYF
TRBJ2-1,-,TRBV21-1,TGTGCCAGCAGCAAGAGGGGGACAGGGGGCCTCCGGTCCTACAATGAGCAGTTCTTC,CASSKRGTGGLRSYNEQFF
TRBJ1-4,TRBD1,TRBV2,TGTGCCAGCAGTCGACGACAGGGGCCTGAAAAACTGTTTTTT,CASSRRQGPEKLFF
TRBJ2-7,-,TRBV6-5,TGTGCCAGCAGTTACTCGTTGGGAGTCCTGAACGAGCAGTACTTC,CASSYSLGVLNEQYF
TRBJ2-7,-,TRBV7-8,TGTGCCAGCAGCTTAGACCCAGGAGGCGAGCAGTACTTC,CASSLDPGGEQYF
TRBJ2-1,-,TRBV11-2,TGTGCCAGCAGCACGACCGTATACAATGAGCAGTTCTTC,CASSTTVYNEQFF
TRBJ2-1,TRBD2,TRBV29-1,TGCAGCGTAAGCGGGGGAATATACAATGAGCAGTTCTTC,CSVSGGIYNEQFF
TRBJ1-1,TRBD1,TRBV19,TGTGCCAGTAATCTCCTAACAGGGGGCAACACTGAAGCTTTCTTT,CASNLLTGGNTEAFF
TRBJ2-1,TRBD2,TRBV27,TGTGCCAGCAGTTACGGGGGGAGATACAATGAGCAGTTCTTC,CASSYGGRYNEQFF
TRBJ2-7,-,TRBV28,TGTGCCAGCAGTCTTGTGTCGGCTACCTACGAGCAGTACTTC,CASSLVSATYEQYF
TRBJ1-5,-,TRBV28,TGTGCCAGCACCTTGGGGGGTAGCAATCAGCCCCAGCATTTT,CASTLGGSNQPQHF
TRBJ2-7,TRBD2,TRBV18,TGTGCCAGCTCCGCGGGAGTCGGGAGCTACGAGCAGTACTTC,CASSAGVGSYEQYF
TRBJ2-7,-,TRBV2,TGTGCCACCACCCCAGGAAGGCGGGAACAGACCTACGAGCAGTACTTC,CATTPGRREQTYEQYF
TRBJ1-5,-,TRBV19,TGTGCCAGTAGTGAATCGAGGGGGGGGGTAATAATAGGCAATCAGCCCCAGCATTTT,CASSESRGGVIIGNQPQHF
TRBJ2-3,-,TRBV27,TGTGCCAGCAGTTTTGTGGGGGGAGATACGCAGTATTTT,CASSFVGGDTQYF
TRBJ2-3,-,TRBV4-3,TGCGCCAGCAGCCAAGGGATAAGGGCAGATACGCAGTATTTT,CASSQGIRADTQYF
TRBJ2-5,TRBD1,TRBV9,TGTGCCAGCAGCTTTTTTTCCCACAGGGGAGAGACCCAGTACTTC,CASSFFSHRGETQYF
TRBJ2-7,TRBD1,TRBV25-1,TGTGCCAGCAGTGAATTTTCATTGGACAGGTCTGCCTACGAGCAGTACTTC,CASSEFSLDRSAYEQYF